This TCR beta chain was identified in a study of cytomegalovirus exposure and HLA in healthy donors. This clone is a singleton in its sample. What it recognizes is unknown. Primers for the PCR totalled 60 Vbeta and 13 Jbeta. Clones were read by immunoSEQ multiplex PCR, and TCRdb kept only the in-frame ones, dropping some. The sample includes about 150,000 clones, 73% of them seen just once. Broader study findings: Per a prior analysis, the majority of TCR beta V segments were productive roughly 90% or roughly 30% of the time. Most subjects had HLA-A and HLA-B alleles reportedly predicted accurately by TCR beta sequences. A later analysis found that most CMV-associated TCR beta chains appeared HLA-restricted. In a later analysis, at a false discovery rate of 0.05, approximately 15,000 TCR beta sequences matched HLA alleles.

CDR1 and CDR2 from the germline V gene are SGHRS and YFSETQ. CDR3 length equals 16 residues. V shed 3 bases, J shed 6 bases, and the junction held 11 bases outside the gene matches. The clonotype was recovered from a woman younger than 35 in good health and CMV-seronegative. The sequencing input was PBMCs. This chain connects TRBV5-1 to TRBJ2-2, with 7 positions matching TRBD1. CDR3 DNA: TGCGCCAGCAGCTCGGACGGGACAGCTTACCCCGGGGAGCTGTTTTTT. Translating it yields CASSSDGTAYPGELFF. The full variable domain, in which reference TRBV5-1 and TRBJ2-2 provide the parts outside the CDR3, is KAGVTQTPRYLIKTRGQQVTLSCSPISGHRSVSWYQQTPGQGLQFLFEYFSETQRNKGNFPGRFSGRQFSNSRSEMNVSTLELGDSALYLCASSSDGTAYPGELFFGEGSRLTVL.